The 32 T cell receptor beta chains below all came from one sample that was sequenced in a study of CXCR3-negative and CXCR3-positive naive CD8 T cells. The study made its TRB cDNA libraries by 5' RACE, adding UMI labels. Reanalyzing the 5' RACE reads, TCRdb keeps one entry per CDR3 protein, without DNA. The table for this sample gives roughly 40,000 distinct CDR3 sequences. The source material was naive CXCR3- CD8+ T cells from blood. This sample's subset: CD45RO-CCR7+CD27+CD95- naive CD8+ T cells lacking CXCR3 (TNR3-). These receptors were obtained from a human donor in good health. Some clones in this sample may be carry-over from other donors' samples.

The V and J genes are TRBV7-9 and TRBJ1-1; the D call from TCRdb, TRBD1, cannot be confirmed without DNA. CDR3 length: 12 amino acids. Per the germline V gene, CDR1 is SEHNR and CDR2 is FQNEAQ (reference sequence). CDR3 amino acids: CASSTGNTEAFF. The full variable domain, with the rest looked up from reference TRBV7-9 and TRBJ1-1, is DTGVSQNPRHKITKRGQNVTFRCDPISEHNRLYWYRQTLGQGPEFLTYFQNEAQLEKSRLLSDRFSAERPKGSFSTLEIQRTEQGDSAMYLCASSTGNTEAFFGQGTRLTVV.

The rearrangement joins TRBV15 to TRBJ2-7; absent DNA, TCRdb's TRBD2 call cannot be checked. Germline V lookup: CDR1 LNHNV, CDR2 YYDKDF (reference sequence). This CDR3 has 16 residues. This chain's CDR3 is CATSFSTIAGGNEQYF.

The rearrangement uses TRBV7-9 and TRBJ2-7; TCRdb reports TRBD2, a call that lacks DNA to check it against. Looked up from germline, CDR1 is SEHNR and CDR2 is FQNEAQ (reference sequence). The CDR3 is made up of 14 amino acids. The CDR3 spells CASSADNGINEQYF.

V is TRBV20-1 and J is TRBJ2-1; lacking DNA, the TRBD2 call made by TCRdb goes unchecked. The CDR3 runs to 16 residues. The germline CDR1 and CDR2 sequences are DFQATT and SNEGSKA (reference sequence). CDR3: CSAPASAGPFYNEQFF.

The chain recombines TRBV19 with TRBJ1-1; TCRdb's assignment of TRBD1 cannot be checked, as there is no DNA. Germline V CDR1 and CDR2: LNHDA, SQIVND (reference sequence). The CDR3 contains 12 residues. The CDR3 here is CASTQGFGVAFF.

The chain uses TRBV6-6 and TRBJ1-2; TCRdb indicates TRBD1, and absent DNA this call remains unverified. The CDR3 extends over 13 amino acids. Germline values: CDR1 MNHNY, CDR2 SVGAGI (reference sequence). This chain's CDR3 is CASSGRGLLGYTF.

The chain joins TRBV29-1 to TRBJ1-5; the TRBD1 assignment by TCRdb is unverifiable without DNA. The CDR3 is 13 amino acids. Germline CDR1 reads SQVTM; CDR2 reads ANQGSEA. CDR3: CSVLTDPNQPQHF.

J is TRBJ1-1 and V is TRBV20-1. The germline V gene encodes CDR1 DFQATT and CDR2 SNEGSKA (reference sequence). The CDR3 spans 13 residues. The CDR3 region is CSARTTSRTEAFF.

The gene calls are TRBV29-1 and TRBJ2-1; TCRdb's assignment of TRBD1 cannot be checked, as there is no DNA. This CDR3 is 15 amino acids long. Germline V CDR1 and CDR2: SQVTM, ANQGSEA. CDR3 in amino acids: CSVEDKQGADYEQFF.

J is TRBJ1-1 and V is TRBV6-5. Germline-derived CDR1 and CDR2 are MNHEY and SVGAGI. CDR3 length: 13 residues. The CDR3: CASKNARNTEAFF.

V usage is TRBV28 and J usage is TRBJ2-7. From germline, CDR1 is MDHEN and CDR2 SYDVKM. The CDR3 totals 17 residues. This CDR3 is CASSLSLKTSSLDEQYF.

This chain uses TRBV25-1 with TRBJ1-2. Germline CDR1 is MGHDK and CDR2 is SYGVNS. The CDR3 runs 13 residues. The CDR3 sequence is CASSDPPGDGYTF.

The chain uses TRBV29-1 and TRBJ1-3. This CDR3 has 14 residues. Germline V gene sequence: CDR1 SQVTM, CDR2 ANQGSEA. The CDR3 loop reads CSVDREGSGNTIYF.

V gene TRBV19 combines with J gene TRBJ2-5; TCRdb picks TRBD1, but there is no DNA to check that call. Germline CDR1 and CDR2: LNHDA and SQIVND (reference sequence). The CDR3 has 14 amino acids. This chain's CDR3 is CASRPSRQGETQYF.

This chain links TRBV5-1 with TRBJ2-1; lacking DNA, the TRBD2 call made by TCRdb goes unchecked. Looked up from germline, CDR1 is SGHRS and CDR2 is YFSETQ. CDR3 length: 17 residues. CDR3 sequence reads: CASSVGTSGYSYNEQFF.

The CDR3 loop reads CASSQDRNSYNEQFF. The chain combines TRBV4-1 with TRBJ2-1. Germline CDR1 reads MGHRA; CDR2 reads YSYEKL. The CDR3 runs to 15 residues.

The chain uses TRBV19 and TRBJ2-1. Germline CDR1 and CDR2: LNHDA and SQIVND (reference sequence). The CDR3 is 11 amino acids. The CDR3 here is CASSTSGEQFF.

The genes are TRBV20-1 and TRBJ2-3; TCRdb's D call, TRBD2, is unchecked because there is no DNA. Germline V lookup: CDR1 DFQATT, CDR2 SNEGSKA (reference sequence). The CDR3 is 14 amino acids. The CDR3 reads CSALETSGADTQYF.

The V gene is TRBV7-2, the J gene TRBJ2-7; TCRdb's assignment of TRBD2 cannot be checked, as there is no DNA. CDR1 and CDR2 from the germline V gene are SGHTA and FQGNSA. The CDR3 totals 16 residues. The CDR3 spells CASSPPTSGLNYEQYF.

The chain combines TRBV2 with TRBJ2-7; TCRdb lists TRBD1, though no DNA is available to test this call. Germline loops: CDR1 SNHLY, CDR2 FYNNEI. The length of the CDR3 is 16 residues. CDR3 sequence: CASEGVDEQDLFEQYF. The complete variable domain, with remaining parts taken from reference TRBV2 and TRBJ2-7, reads EPEVTQTPSHQVTQMGQEVILRCVPISNHLYFYWYRQILGQKVEFLVSFYNNEISEKSEIFDDQFSVERPDGSNFTLKIRSTKLEDSAMYFCASEGVDEQDLFEQYFGPGTRLTVT.

This CDR3 reads CASAPAYEQYF. V gene TRBV2 combines with J gene TRBJ2-7. The germline V gene has CDR1 SNHLY and CDR2 FYNNEI. This CDR3 contains 11 residues.

The rearrangement uses TRBV7-2 and TRBJ2-7; lacking DNA, the TRBD1 call made by TCRdb goes unchecked. The germline V gene has CDR1 SGHTA and CDR2 FQGNSA. The length of the CDR3 is 16 residues. CDR3: CASSLGADRTFYEQYF.

J is TRBJ1-2 and V is TRBV20-1. The CDR3 spans 16 residues. Germline CDR1 reads DFQATT; CDR2 reads SNEGSKA (reference sequence). The chain's CDR3 is CSASWVAVTSNYGYTF.

The J gene is TRBJ2-1, the V gene TRBV28; TCRdb selects TRBD1, and the lack of DNA leaves this call unchecked. The CDR3 sequence is 13 residues long. Germline values: CDR1 MDHEN, CDR2 SYDVKM. The CDR3 loop reads CASSLGGRNEQFF.

The rearrangement joins TRBV7-3 to TRBJ2-2. CDR3 size: 13 residues. Per the germline V gene, CDR1 is SGHTA and CDR2 is FQGTGA. CDR3 in amino acids: CASSSSASEELFF. Complete variable domain (other parts from reference TRBV7-3 and TRBJ2-2): GAGVSQTPSNKVTEKGKYVELRCDPISGHTALYWYRQSLGQGPEFLIYFQGTGAADDSGLPNDRFFAVRPEGSVSTLKIQRTERGDSAVYLCASSSSASEELFFGEGSRLTVL.

This chain connects TRBV12-3 or TRBV12-4 to TRBJ2-2; TCRdb returns TRBD2, unconfirmable since there is no DNA. The CDR3 sequence is 13 residues long. CDR3 in amino acids: CASPRRDTGELFF.

V usage is TRBV4-2 and J usage is TRBJ2-7; TCRdb calls TRBD1, which cannot be checked without DNA. The CDR3 contains 16 residues. Germline assignment: CDR1 LGHNA and CDR2 YNFKEQ. CDR3 protein: CASSQPLGGELSEQYF.

The rearrangement uses TRBV29-1 and TRBJ2-3; TCRdb reports TRBD2, a call that lacks DNA to check it against. Per the germline V gene, CDR1 is SQVTM and CDR2 is ANQGSEA. The CDR3 sequence is 15 residues long. The CDR3 is CSVVRAGGLIDTQYF.

The chain employs TRBV7-9 and TRBJ2-1; TCRdb indicates TRBD1, and absent DNA this call remains unverified. The CDR3 extends over 16 amino acids. Germline assignment: CDR1 SEHNR and CDR2 FQNEAQ (reference sequence). The CDR3 sequence: CASSTRQGSQFPEQFF.

The chain links TRBV7-9 to TRBJ2-7; the D call of TRBD2 rests on TCRdb alone, since no DNA is present to check it. CDR1 and CDR2 (germline): SEHNR, FQNEAQ (reference sequence). The CDR3 runs to 16 residues. CDR3 residues: CASSRLLGTDLHEQYF.

CDR3 amino acids: CASMGISSYNEQFF. This chain connects TRBV7-9 to TRBJ2-1. This CDR3 is 14 amino acids long. Germline V gene sequence: CDR1 SEHNR, CDR2 FQNEAQ (reference sequence).

This chain uses TRBV7-2 with TRBJ2-3; TCRdb picks TRBD2, but there is no DNA to check that call. The germline gives CDR1 SGHTA, CDR2 FQGNSA. The CDR3 totals 15 residues. The CDR3 sequence is CASSPTSGGADTQYF.